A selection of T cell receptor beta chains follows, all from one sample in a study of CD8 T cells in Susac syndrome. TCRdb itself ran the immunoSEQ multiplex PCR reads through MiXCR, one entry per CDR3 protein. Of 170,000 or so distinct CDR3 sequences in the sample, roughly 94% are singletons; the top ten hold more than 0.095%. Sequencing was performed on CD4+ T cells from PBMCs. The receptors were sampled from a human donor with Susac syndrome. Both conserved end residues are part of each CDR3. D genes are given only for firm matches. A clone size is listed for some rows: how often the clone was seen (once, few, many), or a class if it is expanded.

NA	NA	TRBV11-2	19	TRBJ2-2	CASSLVGGQRAWDTGELFF	TGTGCCAGCAGCTTAGTGGGAGGCCAGCGGGCATGGGACACCGGGGAGCTGTTTTTT
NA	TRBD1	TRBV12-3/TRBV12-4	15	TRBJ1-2	CASTAGQGSRGGYTF	TGTGCCAGCACCGCCGGACAGGGTTCCCGTGGGGGCTACACCTTC
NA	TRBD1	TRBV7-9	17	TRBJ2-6	CASSPRQGFSGANVLTF	TGTGCCAGCAGCCCACGACAGGGGTTCTCTGGGGCCAACGTCCTGACTTTC
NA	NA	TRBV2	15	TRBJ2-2	CASMLGTKDTGELFF	TGTGCCAGCATGCTGGGTACCAAGGACACCGGGGAGCTGTTTTTT
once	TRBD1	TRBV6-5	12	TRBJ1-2	CASSPGQYGYTF	TGTGCCAGCAGTCCGGGACAGTATGGCTACACCTTC
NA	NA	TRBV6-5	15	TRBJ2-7	CASSYSKDPANEQYF	TGTGCCAGCAGTTATTCGAAGGATCCGGCCAACGAGCAGTACTTC
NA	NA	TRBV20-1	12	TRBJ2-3	CSARGDLDTQYF	TGCAGTGCTAGGGGCGACCTAGATACGCAGTATTTT
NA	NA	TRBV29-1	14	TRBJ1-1	CSVLLPPGNTEAFF	TGCAGCGTCCTCCTCCCCCCGGGGAACACTGAAGCTTTCTTT
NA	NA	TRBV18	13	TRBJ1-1	CASSAAANTEAFF	TGTGCCAGCTCAGCTGCAGCGAACACTGAAGCTTTCTTT
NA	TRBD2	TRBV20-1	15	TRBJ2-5	CSARSKTSGGETQYF	TGCAGTGCTAGGAGCAAAACTAGCGGGGGGGAGACCCAGTACTTC
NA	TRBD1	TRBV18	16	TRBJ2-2	CASSPTGARNTGELFF	TGTGCCAGCTCACCAACAGGGGCCAGAAACACCGGGGAGCTGTTTTTT
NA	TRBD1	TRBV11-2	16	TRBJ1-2	CASSPTDRGRNYGYTF	TGTGCCAGCAGCCCTACCGACAGGGGCCGTAACTATGGCTACACCTTC
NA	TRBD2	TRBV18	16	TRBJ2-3	CASSSPLRGDTDTQYF	TGTGCCAGCTCATCCCCTTTGCGGGGGGACACAGATACGCAGTATTTT
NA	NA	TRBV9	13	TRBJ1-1	CASSSWEGTEAFF	TGTGCCAGCAGCTCCTGGGAGGGCACTGAAGCTTTCTTT
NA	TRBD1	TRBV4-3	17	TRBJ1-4	CASSQGSSGGRGEKLFF	TGCGCCAGCAGCCAAGGATCGTCAGGGGGGCGTGGAGAAAAACTGTTTTTT
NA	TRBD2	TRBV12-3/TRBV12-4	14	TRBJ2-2	CASSVGGAVGELFF	TGTGCCAGCAGTGTCGGGGGGGCCGTCGGGGAGCTGTTTTTT
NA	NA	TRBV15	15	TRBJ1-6	CATSRDPLDHSPLHF	TGTGCCACCAGCAGAGATCCCCTGGACCATTCACCCCTCCACTTT
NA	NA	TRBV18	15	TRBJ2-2	CASSPSTGDTGELFF	TGTGCCAGCTCACCCTCGACAGGCGACACCGGGGAGCTGTTTTTT
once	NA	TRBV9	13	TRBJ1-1	CASSVWMNTEAFF	TGTGCCAGCAGCGTTTGGATGAACACTGAAGCTTTCTTT
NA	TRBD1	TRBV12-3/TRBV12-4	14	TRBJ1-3	CASSPTGPGNTIYF	TGTGCCAGCAGTCCGACAGGGCCGGGAAACACCATATATTTT
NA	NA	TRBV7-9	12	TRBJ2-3	CASTLSTASLYF	TGTGCCAGCACGCTAAGTACAGCTTCCCTATATTTT
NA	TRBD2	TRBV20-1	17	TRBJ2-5	CSARDLRSGGGQETQYF	TGCAGTGCTAGAGACCTGAGGAGCGGGGGGGGGCAAGAGACCCAGTACTTC
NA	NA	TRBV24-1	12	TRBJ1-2	CATSDSGNGYTF	TGTGCCACCAGTGATTCTGGGAATGGCTACACCTTC
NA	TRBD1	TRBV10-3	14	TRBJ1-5	CAISGGQGSQPQHF	TGTGCCATCAGTGGGGGACAGGGGAGTCAGCCCCAGCATTTT
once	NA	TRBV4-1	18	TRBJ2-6	CASSPQRGQGSGANVLTF	TGCGCCAGCAGCCCCCAAAGAGGCCAGGGCTCTGGGGCCAACGTCCTGACTTTC
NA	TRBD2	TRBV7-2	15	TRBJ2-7	CASSTLAGGGYEQYF	TGTGCCAGCAGCACTCTAGCGGGGGGTGGGTACGAGCAGTACTTC
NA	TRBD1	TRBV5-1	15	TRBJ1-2	CASRPDRASNYGYTF	TGCGCCAGCAGACCTGACAGGGCCTCTAACTATGGCTACACCTTC